These T cell receptor beta chains were read from a single sample in a study of shared clonotypes between healthy human individuals. Profiled with immunoSEQ multiplex PCR; TCRdb holds only in-frame clones, not every one. The sample contains around 2.3 million clones, nearly 97% of which appear only once. Input material: naive CD4+ T cells sorted from blood. The origin of the receptors is a man aged 18 to 29 in good health. Both conserved end residues are part of each CDR3. Fields, in order: V gene, J gene, clone size, D gene, CDR3 protein, CDR3 DNA. A D gene is named only where the DNA matches it firmly. Clone size is not always given. Where it is, it says once, few, many or a class for expanded clones.

TRBV7-9,TRBJ2-1,-,TRBD1,CASRSVDRGNEQFF,TGTGCCAGCAGGTCGGTTGACAGGGGCAATGAGCAGTTCTTC
TRBV7-6,TRBJ2-5,-,TRBD2,CASSSISGIGGETQYF,TGTGCCAGCAGCTCCATTAGCGGGATTGGGGGAGAGACCCAGTACTTC
TRBV9,TRBJ2-7,-,-,CASSSPSGGYEQYF,TGTGCCAGCAGCTCCCCGAGTGGCGGATACGAGCAGTACTTC
TRBV7-9,TRBJ2-7,-,-,CASSLIGLGINEQYF,TGTGCCAGCAGCTTAATAGGTTTAGGGATCAACGAGCAGTACTTC
TRBV4-1,TRBJ1-4,-,-,CASSQPPEGSKEKLFF,TGCGCCAGCAGCCAGCCACCTGAGGGGTCGAAGGAAAAACTGTTTTTT
TRBV19,TRBJ1-1,-,-,CASSIEQGSTEAFF,TGTGCCAGTAGTATAGAACAGGGATCGACTGAAGCTTTCTTT
TRBV29-1,TRBJ2-7,-,-,CSVEGGQYEQYF,TGCAGCGTTGAAGGGGGGCAGTACGAGCAGTACTTC
TRBV18,TRBJ1-1,-,TRBD1,CASSPLGQGAGSTEAFF,TGTGCCAGCTCACCCCTCGGACAGGGGGCTGGGAGCACTGAAGCTTTCTTT
TRBV21-1,TRBJ2-2,-,-,CASRNLKYTGELFF,TGTGCCAGCCGAAACTTAAAGTACACCGGGGAGCTGTTTTTT
TRBV29-1,TRBJ1-2,-,-,CSVDSSTIVIGNYGYTF,TGCAGCGTTGATTCGTCGACAATAGTAATAGGTAACTATGGCTACACCTTC
TRBV5-1,TRBJ2-1,-,-,CASSLGQGTYNEQFF,TGCGCCAGCAGCTTGGGCCAGGGAACCTACAATGAGCAGTTCTTC
TRBV7-9,TRBJ2-2,-,TRBD2,CASSLPPGGTGELFF,TGTGCCAGCAGCTTACCCCCCGGGGGGACCGGGGAGCTGTTTTTT
TRBV7-2,TRBJ2-3,-,-,CASSRDWTDTQYF,TGTGCCAGCAGCCGCGACTGGACAGATACGCAGTATTTT
TRBV2,TRBJ1-1,-,-,CASSEGGPRIEAFF,TGTGCCAGCAGTGAAGGGGGGCCCCGCATAGAAGCTTTCTTT
TRBV10-3,TRBJ1-1,-,TRBD1,CAIRQDRGGTEAFF,TGTGCCATCAGACAAGACAGGGGGGGAACTGAAGCTTTCTTT
TRBV29-1,TRBJ2-7,-,-,CSVVTNTYEQYF,TGCAGCGTTGTAACAAACACCTACGAGCAGTACTTC
TRBV10-3,TRBJ1-6,-,-,CAISEGVRSPLHF,TGTGCCATCAGCGAGGGGGTGCGATCACCCCTCCACTTT
TRBV30,TRBJ1-3,-,-,CAGRPIDSSGNTIYF,TGTGCCGGGAGGCCGATCGACAGCTCTGGAAACACCATATATTTT
TRBV4-2,TRBJ1-2,-,TRBD1,CASSQGTGVGYGYTF,TGTGCCAGCAGCCAGGGGACAGGTGTAGGGTATGGCTACACCTTC
TRBV5-1,TRBJ2-7,-,-,CASSFEGVRSYEQYF,TGCGCCAGCAGCTTTGAAGGGGTCCGATCCTACGAGCAGTACTTC
TRBV11-2,TRBJ2-1,-,-,CASSLGRSDGSEQFF,TGTGCCAGCAGCTTAGGCAGGAGTGATGGAAGTGAGCAGTTCTTC
TRBV10-3,TRBJ2-1,-,-,CAISALTSRGGQFF,TGTGCCATCAGTGCCCTGACTAGCAGGGGGGGGCAGTTCTTC
TRBV10-3,TRBJ1-2,few,TRBD1,CAIGQGKSYTF,TGTGCCATCGGACAGGGAAAGAGCTACACCTTC
TRBV6-1,TRBJ1-5,-,-,CATSQGPSNQPQHF,TGTGCCACCTCGCAGGGTCCTAGCAATCAGCCCCAGCATTTT
TRBV6-1,TRBJ2-7,once,TRBD1,CASSFRDRGTYEQYF,TGTGCCAGCAGCTTTAGGGACAGGGGGACCTACGAGCAGTACTTC